The source of this T cell receptor (beta chain) is a study of T cell responses to AZD1222 COVID-19 vaccine. The germline CDR1 and CDR2 sequences are SGHTA and FQGNSA. The CDR3 is 16 amino acids. V was trimmed by 1 base and J by 4 bases, leaving 14 bases between them. Sequencing used immunoSEQ multiplex PCR; TCRdb keeps in-frame clones, though not all of them. Of about 160,000 clones in the sample, more than 70% were seen once. The material was peripheral blood, obtained on day 0 of AZD1222 vaccination. The chain links TRBV7-2 to TRBJ2-1, with D tentatively TRBD1 (7 bases). The TCR was taken from an adult in good health. DNA of the CDR3: TGTGCCAGCAGCTTAGGAGCAGGGGGGCGATACAATGAGCAGTTCTTC. The encoded protein is CASSLGAGGRYNEQFF.